These T cell receptor beta chains were read from a single sample in a study of beta chain features in type 1 diabetes. Here immunoSEQ multiplex PCR was the method, and the copy in TCRdb shows in-frame clones only, minus some. The sample has 450,000 to 600,000 clones; 30% are singletons. Sequenced material: naive CD4+ T cells from blood. These receptors originate from a man aged 18 to 35 in good health. Both conserved end residues are part of each CDR3. Each record gives: J gene, V gene, D gene, clone size, CDR3 protein, CDR3 DNA. A D gene is named only where the DNA matches it firmly. Clone size is not always given. Where it is, it says once, few, many or a class for expanded clones.

TRBJ1-2,TRBV20-1,.,few,CSASGNYGYTF,TGCAGTGCTAGTGGGAACTATGGCTACACCTTC
TRBJ2-1,TRBV25-1,.,.,CASSAAGQYNEQFF,TGTGCCAGCAGTGCGGCAGGGCAATACAATGAGCAGTTCTTC
TRBJ2-7,TRBV29-1,.,once,CSARGTASYEQYF,TGCAGCGCCAGAGGGACCGCCTCCTACGAGCAGTACTTC
TRBJ2-1,TRBV15,TRBD2,.,CATRPGGSYNEQFF,TGTGCCACCAGGCCCGGGGGGTCCTACAATGAGCAGTTCTTC
TRBJ2-1,TRBV29-1,TRBD2,few,CSVEEYSRLAGRDEQFF,TGCAGCGTTGAAGAATATTCCCGGCTAGCGGGACGGGATGAGCAGTTCTTC
TRBJ1-4,TRBV7-9,.,.,CASSLGESPGEKLFF,TGTGCCAGCAGCTTAGGGGAGTCGCCGGGTGAAAAACTGTTTTTT
TRBJ2-5,TRBV2,.,.,CASNRLAAGQGETQYF,TGTGCCAGCAACCGTCTAGCGGCGGGGCAGGGGGAGACCCAGTACTTC
TRBJ2-7,TRBV10-3,.,.,CAISRAGGREQYF,TGTGCCATCTCTAGGGCAGGGGGGCGCGAGCAGTACTTC
TRBJ2-5,TRBV5-1,TRBD2,.,CASSFTSGRSPVKETQYF,TGCGCCAGCAGCTTCACTAGCGGGAGAAGTCCCGTAAAAGAGACCCAGTACTTC
TRBJ2-3,TRBV9,.,.,CASSLTGTTDTQYF,TGTGCCAGCAGCTTGACCGGGACTACAGATACGCAGTATTTT
TRBJ2-4,TRBV7-9,.,.,CASSLVSVVGRQYF,TGTGCCAGCAGCTTAGTGAGTGTTGTGGGACGGCAGTACTTC
TRBJ2-5,TRBV9,.,few,CASSSPVREEDETQYF,TGTGCCAGCAGCTCACCTGTCAGGGAGGAGGACGAGACCCAGTACTTC
TRBJ2-7,TRBV7-2,TRBD1,.,CASSLALGQAYEQYF,TGTGCCAGCAGCTTAGCTCTGGGACAGGCCTACGAGCAGTACTTC
TRBJ2-1,TRBV7-9,.,.,CASSSVSGSSYNEQFF,TGTGCCAGCAGCTCTGTCTCGGGGAGCTCCTACAATGAGCAGTTCTTC
TRBJ2-1,TRBV30,TRBD1,.,CAWGTGLAIYNEQFF,TGTGCCTGGGGGACAGGGCTAGCTATCTACAATGAGCAGTTCTTC
TRBJ2-1,TRBV7-2,TRBD2,.,CASSRTSGSYNEQFF,TGTGCCAGCAGCCGGACTAGCGGGAGCTACAATGAGCAGTTCTTC
TRBJ2-1,TRBV25-1,.,.,CASSENRELVYNEQFF,TGTGCCAGCAGTGAAAACCGGGAACTCGTGTACAATGAGCAGTTCTTC
TRBJ2-7,TRBV30,.,.,CAWRAQGPYEQYF,TGTGCCTGGAGAGCACAGGGCCCCTACGAGCAGTACTTC
TRBJ2-7,TRBV18,.,few,CASSQTTGEQYF,TGTGCCAGCTCACAGACAACGGGGGAGCAGTACTTC
TRBJ2-5,TRBV15,.,.,CATSSETQETQYF,TGTGCCACCAGCAGCGAAACACAAGAGACCCAGTACTTC
TRBJ1-5,TRBV30,.,.,CAWSMVLGRQPQHF,TGTGCCTGGAGTATGGTCCTGGGCCGGCAGCCCCAGCATTTT
TRBJ2-1,TRBV30,.,.,CAWTRNNNEQFF,TGTGCCTGGACCAGGAACAACAATGAGCAGTTCTTC
TRBJ2-1,TRBV30,TRBD2,.,CAWSVASGSYEQFF,TGTGCCTGGAGTGTTGCTAGCGGGAGCTATGAGCAGTTCTTC
TRBJ2-2,TRBV30,.,.,CAWTTQGVVEGELFF,TGTGCCTGGACCACTCAAGGGGTGGTAGAGGGGGAGCTGTTTTTT
TRBJ1-1,TRBV29-1,.,few,CSVDRDRTEAFF,TGCAGCGTTGATAGGGATCGCACTGAAGCTTTCTTT
TRBJ2-1,TRBV7-9,.,.,CASQGGPYNEQFF,TGTGCCAGTCAGGGGGGTCCCTACAATGAGCAGTTCTTC
TRBJ1-2,TRBV7-2,.,few,CASSLAAQPRGGYTF,TGTGCCAGCAGCTTAGCGGCCCAACCGAGGGGAGGCTACACCTTC
TRBJ2-4,TRBV5-1,.,.,CASSLESSAGDIQYF,TGCGCCAGCAGCTTGGAAAGCAGCGCCGGAGACATTCAGTACTTC
TRBJ2-7,TRBV6-6,TRBD1,.,CASSYGQAVYEQYF,TGTGCCAGCAGTTACGGACAGGCCGTATACGAGCAGTACTTC
TRBJ2-7,TRBV9,.,.,CASSGESYEQYF,TGTGCCAGCAGCGGGGAATCCTACGAGCAGTACTTC
TRBJ2-2,TRBV20-1,.,few,CSASYTGELFF,TGCAGTGCTAGTTACACCGGGGAGCTGTTTTTT
TRBJ2-7,TRBV4-1,.,.,CASSHPAKGPYEQYF,TGCGCCAGCAGCCATCCGGCTAAGGGCCCCTACGAGCAGTACTTC
TRBJ2-7,TRBV13,TRBD2,few,CASSFILAGYEQYF,TGTGCCAGCAGCTTTATACTAGCGGGCTACGAGCAGTACTTC
TRBJ2-1,TRBV27,.,.,CASSPRLYNEQFF,TGTGCCAGCTCCCCCAGACTGTACAATGAGCAGTTCTTC
TRBJ2-7,TRBV29-1,.,.,CSVEKGGRDEQYF,TGCAGCGTTGAAAAGGGAGGCAGGGACGAGCAGTACTTC
TRBJ2-2,TRBV7-6,.,.,CASSLVAGWRGELFF,TGTGCCAGCAGCTTAGTCGCCGGGTGGCGCGGGGAGCTGTTTTTT
TRBJ2-7,TRBV10-3,TRBD2,few,CAIRSALAGDSYEQYF,TGTGCCATCAGATCCGCCCTAGCGGGAGACTCCTACGAGCAGTACTTC
TRBJ2-5,TRBV10-3,TRBD2,.,CAISAGLADNQETQYF,TGTGCCATCAGTGCGGGACTAGCGGACAACCAAGAGACCCAGTACTTC
TRBJ2-1,TRBV5-1,.,few,CASSHGQTTYNEQFF,TGCGCCAGCAGCCATGGACAGACCACCTACAATGAGCAGTTCTTC
TRBJ2-6,TRBV5-6,.,.,CASSPIGRAGANVLTF,TGTGCCAGCAGCCCGATAGGTAGAGCTGGGGCCAACGTCCTGACTTTC
TRBJ2-5,TRBV30,TRBD2,.,CAWNHLAEETQYF,TGTGCCTGGAACCATCTAGCGGAAGAGACCCAGTACTTC
TRBJ2-5,TRBV10-3,.,.,CAISPQGPTRQETQYF,TGTGCCATCAGTCCTCAGGGACCAACCCGCCAAGAGACCCAGTACTTC
TRBJ1-5,TRBV30,TRBD1,few,CAWRGQGSWDQPQHF,TGTGCCTGGAGGGGACAGGGTAGCTGGGATCAGCCCCAGCATTTT
TRBJ2-7,TRBV19,.,.,CASSILVSYEQYF,TGTGCCAGTAGTATCCTAGTCTCCTACGAGCAGTACTTC
TRBJ2-7,TRBV30,.,.,CAWSHAYEQYF,TGTGCCTGGAGTCATGCCTACGAGCAGTACTTC
TRBJ1-1,TRBV29-1,.,.,CSVATGGNTEAFF,TGCAGCGTGGCCACTGGGGGGAACACTGAAGCTTTCTTT
TRBJ2-3,TRBV6-5,.,few,CASSYSSGTTDTQYF,TGTGCCAGCAGTTACTCATCGGGGACCACAGATACGCAGTATTTT
TRBJ2-7,TRBV29-1,TRBD1,few,CSVEDRGNSYEQYF,TGCAGCGTTGAAGACAGGGGGAACTCCTACGAGCAGTACTTC
TRBJ2-7,TRBV5-1,.,.,CASSPLGGMPREQYF,TGCGCCAGCAGCCCCTTAGGCGGGATGCCCCGGGAGCAGTACTTC
TRBJ2-7,TRBV30,TRBD1,few,CAWRDLQGARDEQYF,TGTGCCTGGAGAGACCTACAGGGGGCGCGAGACGAGCAGTACTTC
TRBJ2-7,TRBV15,.,.,CATSRGADHGYEQYF,TGTGCCACCAGCAGGGGTGCGGACCACGGCTACGAGCAGTACTTC
TRBJ2-1,TRBV30,.,.,CAWSGHNAHNEQFF,TGTGCCTGGAGTGGGCACAATGCCCACAATGAGCAGTTCTTC
TRBJ2-1,TRBV6-1,TRBD1,.,CASAADRGRGEQFF,TGTGCCAGCGCCGCGGACAGGGGGCGAGGTGAGCAGTTCTTC
TRBJ2-1,TRBV7-3,TRBD2,.,CASSSAKRTSGSNEQFF,TGTGCCAGCAGCTCAGCCAAGAGGACTAGCGGGAGTAATGAGCAGTTCTTC
TRBJ2-1,TRBV9,.,.,CASSVGGLSSYNEQFF,TGTGCCAGCAGCGTAGGGGGACTGAGCTCCTACAATGAGCAGTTCTTC
TRBJ2-7,TRBV28,TRBD1,once,CASRKTGGNEQYF,TGTGCCAGCAGAAAGACAGGGGGTAACGAGCAGTACTTC
TRBJ1-2,TRBV29-1,.,.,CSVGTGVYGYTF,TGCAGCGTTGGGACGGGGGTCTATGGCTACACCTTC
TRBJ2-2,TRBV10-3,TRBD2,.,CAISVPGLAASGELFF,TGTGCCATCAGCGTACCGGGACTAGCGGCTTCCGGGGAGCTGTTTTTT
TRBJ2-7,TRBV18,TRBD2,.,CASSTAYGGTYEQYF,TGTGCCAGCTCAACAGCCTACGGGGGGACCTACGAGCAGTACTTC